This TCR beta chain was recovered during a study of OX40 agonist ivuxolimab in advanced cancers. The table came from immunoSEQ multiplex PCR; TCRdb's copy has only in-frame clones and leaves some out. The table includes 75,000 to 100,000 clones, around 90% detected once. Germline trimming cut 3 bases from V and 2 bases from J; bases unmatched to any gene: 5. CDR3 length: 16 residues. The V gene's germline CDR1 is SGHNT and CDR2 YENEEA. This rearrangement joins TRBV11-3 to TRBJ2-3, with 10 bases aligning to TRBD2. The material sequenced was CD4+ or CD8+ T cells sorted from blood, taken in a trial of the OX40 agonist ivuxolimab. The sequence was collected from an adult with an advanced solid tumor such as melanoma, head and neck, liver or kidney cancer. CDR3 sequence: CASSFGGLAPTDTQYF. CDR3 DNA sequence: TGTGCCAGCAGCTTTGGGGGACTAGCGCCCACAGATACGCAGTATTTT.